The 4 T cell receptor beta chains below come from one sample, sequenced in a study of blood T cell repertoires in COVID-19. Sequenced by immunoSEQ multiplex PCR; TCRdb stores in-frame clones only, minus some. The data show 26,000 or so clones, 80% to 90% seen once. Specimen: peripheral blood. The receptor set was obtained from a human donor in a cohort sampled during active COVID-19.

The CDR3 DNA follows: TGCAGCGTTGTTCTTTGGAGATCCGAGCAGTACTTC. Protein: CSVVLWRSEQYF. The chain employs TRBV29-1 and TRBJ2-7, with D hard to call. Germline CDR1 is SQVTM and CDR2 is ANQGSEA. Trimming removed 4 bases from V and 6 bases from J, with 13 bases in between. The CDR3 covers 12 residues.

The DNA for the CDR3 is TGTGCCAGCAGTAACCAGGGATCCCTCATGAACACTGAAGCTTTCTTT. It yields the protein CASSNQGSLMNTEAFF. V gene TRBV6-6 combines with J gene TRBJ1-1; possibly TRBD1 for D (5 bases). V gave up 5 bases and J gave up 0 bases, with 16 bases separating them. CDR1 MNHNY and CDR2 SVGAGI come from the germline V gene (reference sequence). CDR3 length: 16 amino acids.

The rearrangement uses TRBV9 and TRBJ2-7; 7 bases agree with TRBD1. The CDR3 length is 15 residues. J gave up 4 bases and V 2 bases, and 9 bases lay outside the gene matches. The germline gives CDR1 SGDLS, CDR2 YYNGEE. This CDR3 reads CASSVGDRTIYEQYF. The DNA of the CDR3 is TGTGCCAGCAGCGTCGGGGACAGAACCATTTACGAGCAGTACTTC. The full variable domain, with the rest looked up from reference TRBV9 and TRBJ2-7, is DSGVTQTPKHLITATGQRVTLRCSPRSGDLSVYWYQQSLDQGLQFLIQYYNGEERAKGNILERFSAQQFPDLHSELNLSSLELGDSALYFCASSVGDRTIYEQYFGPGTRLTVT.

V is TRBV3-1 (or the pseudogene TRBV3-2) and J is TRBJ1-1; TRBD1 might be the D (6 bases). The ends were cut back, 4 bases at V and 5 bases at J, with 20 bases in the middle. Germline V lookup: CDR1 LGHDT, CDR2 YNNKEL (reference sequence). The CDR3 totals 16 residues. The CDR3 is CASSRAQQGPGTEAFF. CDR3 coding DNA: TGTGCCAGCAGCCGGGCCCAACAGGGCCCAGGGACTGAAGCTTTCTTT.